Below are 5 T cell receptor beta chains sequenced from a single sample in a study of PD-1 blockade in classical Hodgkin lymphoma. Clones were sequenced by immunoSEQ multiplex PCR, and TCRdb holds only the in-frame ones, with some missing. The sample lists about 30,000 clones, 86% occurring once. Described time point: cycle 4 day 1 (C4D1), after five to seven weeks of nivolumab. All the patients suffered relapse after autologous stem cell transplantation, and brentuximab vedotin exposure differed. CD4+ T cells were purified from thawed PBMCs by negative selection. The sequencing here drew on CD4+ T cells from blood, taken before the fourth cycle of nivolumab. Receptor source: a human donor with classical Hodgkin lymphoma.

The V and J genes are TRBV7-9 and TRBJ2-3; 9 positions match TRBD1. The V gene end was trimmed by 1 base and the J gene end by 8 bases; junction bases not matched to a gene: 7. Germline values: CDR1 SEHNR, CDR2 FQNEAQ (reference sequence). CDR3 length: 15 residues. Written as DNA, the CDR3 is TGTGCCAGCAGCTTAGAGGGACAGGGTATAGGTACGCAGTATTTT. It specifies CASSLEGQGIGTQYF.

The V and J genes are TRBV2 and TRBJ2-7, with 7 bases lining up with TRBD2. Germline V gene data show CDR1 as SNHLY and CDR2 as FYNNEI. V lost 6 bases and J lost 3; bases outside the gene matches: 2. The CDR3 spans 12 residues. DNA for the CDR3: TGTGCCAGCAGAGGGGACTACTACGAGCAGTACTTC. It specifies CASRGDYYEQYF. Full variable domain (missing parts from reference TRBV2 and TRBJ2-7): EPEVTQTPSHQVTQMGQEVILRCVPISNHLYFYWYRQILGQKVEFLVSFYNNEISEKSEIFDDQFSVERPDGSNFTLKIRSTKLEDSAMYFCASRGDYYEQYFGPGTRLTVT.

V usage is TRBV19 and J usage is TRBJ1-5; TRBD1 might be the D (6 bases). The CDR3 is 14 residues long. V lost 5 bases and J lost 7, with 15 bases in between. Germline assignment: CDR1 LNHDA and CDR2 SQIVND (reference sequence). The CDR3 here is CASSYSGGGQPQHF. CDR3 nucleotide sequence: TGTGCCAGTAGTTATAGTGGGGGGGGCCAGCCCCAGCATTTT.

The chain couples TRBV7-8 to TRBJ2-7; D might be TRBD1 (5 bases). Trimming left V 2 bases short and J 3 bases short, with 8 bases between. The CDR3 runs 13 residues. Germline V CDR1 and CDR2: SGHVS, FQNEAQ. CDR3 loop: CASSLTGVYEQYF. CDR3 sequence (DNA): TGTGCCAGCAGCTTAACAGGAGTCTACGAGCAGTACTTC.

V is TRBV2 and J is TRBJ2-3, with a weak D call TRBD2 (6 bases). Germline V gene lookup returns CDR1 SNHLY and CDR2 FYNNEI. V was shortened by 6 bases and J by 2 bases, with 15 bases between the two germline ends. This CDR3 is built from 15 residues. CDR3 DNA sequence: TGTGCCAGCAGCCTGGGGGGTATTAACACAGATACGCAGTATTTT. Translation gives CASSLGGINTDTQYF.